This TCR beta chain was found in a study of OX40 agonist ivuxolimab in advanced cancers. About the study: Patients were treated with intravenous ivuxolimab, dosed at 0.01 to 10 mg/kg and infused every 2 weeks.

Only in-frame clones appear in the TCRdb table, and some are missing; sequencing was by immunoSEQ multiplex PCR. The sample comprises around 120,000 clones, more than 80% of which are singletons, and approximately 0.55% rests with the top ten. J lost 2 bases, V lost 1 base, and 7 bases had no gene match. The germline CDR1 and CDR2 sequences are SEHNR and FQNEAQ (reference sequence). The CDR3 loop spans 17 amino acids. Regarding the study as a whole: Clonal expansion was seen in CD4+ and CD8+ blood T cells by week 6 at 0.1 to 3.0 mg/kg. Clonal expansion in partial responders at 0.1-3.0 mg/kg ranked among the lowest.

Note on this clone: Its antigen is undetermined.

The material sequenced was CD4+ or CD8+ T cells sorted from blood, taken in a trial of the OX40 agonist ivuxolimab. This TCR derives from an adult with an advanced solid tumor such as melanoma, head and neck, liver or kidney cancer. The genes are TRBV7-9 and TRBJ2-3; 9 nucleotides match TRBD2. The DNA for the CDR3 is TGTGCCAGCAGCTTAGGGGACGTAGCGGGGGCCACAGATACGCAGTATTTT. Translating it yields CASSLGDVAGATDTQYF.